This TCR beta chain is from a study of cytomegalovirus exposure and HLA in healthy donors. The study, taken as a whole, reports: Follow-up analysis found HLA locus-dependent TCR association rates, highest for DRB1 and lowest for HLA-C. Reports described diagnosis of cytomegalovirus status by the classifier as highly specific and sensitive. Some public TCRs appeared in many individuals, while most sequences were rare.

Both 60 Vbeta primers and 13 Jbeta primers went into the PCR. Method: immunoSEQ multiplex PCR; TCRdb's copy keeps in-frame clones and lacks some. There are about 190,000 clones in the sample; 65% to 90% occur only once, and approximately 6% lies in the top ten. In the case of this clone: Its matching antigen is unknown.

Unmatched junction bases numbered 6, after V lost 3 bases and J lost 8 bases. CDR1 MRHNA and CDR2 SNTAGT come from the germline V gene. The CDR3 spans 14 residues. Sequenced sample: PBMCs. The J gene is TRBJ2-1, the V gene TRBV6-4, with 8 bases that match TRBD1. The origin of this receptor is a man aged 35 to 55 in good health and CMV-seropositive. The CDR3 coding sequence is TGTGCCAGCAGTGAGGGTCCAGGGGGCCATGAGCAGTTCTTC. This translates into CASSEGPGGHEQFF.